The text below deals with one T cell receptor beta chain. Per germline, CDR1 MNHEY and CDR2 SMNVEV (reference sequence). Trimming took off 1 base at V and 0 bases at J, with 8 bases between the two ends. The CDR3 has 15 amino acids. This sample is drawn from a study of lymphopenia after photon versus proton radiotherapy. The table came from immunoSEQ multiplex PCR; TCRdb's copy has only in-frame clones and leaves some out. The data show 150,000 to 200,000 clones, approximately 91% seen once. This rearrangement joins TRBV27 to TRBJ2-3; D may be TRBD2 (5 bases). The specimen comprised peripheral blood, sampled from a patient treated with photon-based radiotherapy. The clonotype was recovered from a man in his fifties with gastric cancer. DNA of the CDR3: TGTGCCAGCAGTTTATGGCTAGCTAGCACAGATACGCAGTATTTT. This translates into CASSLWLASTDTQYF.